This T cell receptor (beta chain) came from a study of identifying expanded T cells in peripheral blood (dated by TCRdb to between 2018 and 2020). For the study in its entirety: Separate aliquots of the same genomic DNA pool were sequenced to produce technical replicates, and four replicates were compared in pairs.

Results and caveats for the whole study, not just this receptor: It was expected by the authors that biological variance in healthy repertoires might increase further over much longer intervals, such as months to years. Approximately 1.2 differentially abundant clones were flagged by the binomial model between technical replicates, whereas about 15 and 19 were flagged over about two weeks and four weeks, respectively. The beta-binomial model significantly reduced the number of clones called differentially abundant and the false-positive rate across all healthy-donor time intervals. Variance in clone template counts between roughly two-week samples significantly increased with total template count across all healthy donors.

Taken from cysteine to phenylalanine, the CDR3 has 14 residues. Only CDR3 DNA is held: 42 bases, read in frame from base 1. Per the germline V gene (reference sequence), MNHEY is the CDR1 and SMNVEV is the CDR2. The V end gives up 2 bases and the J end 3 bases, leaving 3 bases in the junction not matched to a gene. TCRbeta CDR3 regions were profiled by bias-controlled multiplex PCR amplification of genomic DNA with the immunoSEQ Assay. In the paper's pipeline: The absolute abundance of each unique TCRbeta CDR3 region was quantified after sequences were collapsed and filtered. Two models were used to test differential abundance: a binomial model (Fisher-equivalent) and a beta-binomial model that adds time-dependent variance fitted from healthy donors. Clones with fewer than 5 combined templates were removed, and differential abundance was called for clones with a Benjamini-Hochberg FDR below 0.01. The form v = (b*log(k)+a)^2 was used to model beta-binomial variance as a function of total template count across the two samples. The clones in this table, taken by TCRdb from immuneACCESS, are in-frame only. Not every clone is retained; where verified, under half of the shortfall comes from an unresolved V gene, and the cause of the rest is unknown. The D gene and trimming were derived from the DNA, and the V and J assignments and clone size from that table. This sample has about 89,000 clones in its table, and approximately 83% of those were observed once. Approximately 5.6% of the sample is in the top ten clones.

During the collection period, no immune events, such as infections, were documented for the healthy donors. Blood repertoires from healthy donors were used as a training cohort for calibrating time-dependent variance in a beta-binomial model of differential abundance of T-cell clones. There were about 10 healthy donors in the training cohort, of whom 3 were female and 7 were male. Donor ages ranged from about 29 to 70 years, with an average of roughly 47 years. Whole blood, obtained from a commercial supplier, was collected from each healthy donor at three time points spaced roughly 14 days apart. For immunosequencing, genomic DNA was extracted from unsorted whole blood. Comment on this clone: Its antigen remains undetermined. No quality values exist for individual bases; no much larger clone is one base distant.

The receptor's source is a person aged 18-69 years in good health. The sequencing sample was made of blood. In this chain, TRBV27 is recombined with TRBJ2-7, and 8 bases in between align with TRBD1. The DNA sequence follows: TGTGCCAGCAGTTTAGGACAGGGAGACTACGAGCAGTACTTC. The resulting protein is CASSLGQGDYEQYF.